The sequence of this T cell receptor (beta chain) was determined in a study of T-cell reconstitution after alpha-beta-depleted transplantation in children. The germline gives CDR1 KGHSH, CDR2 LQKENI. V lost 3 bases, J lost 3 bases, and 11 bases lay in between. The length of the CDR3 is 15 residues. This clonotype occurred a few times. Using unique molecular identifiers, the investigators prepared the TCRbeta library. TCRdb passed the PCR reads through MiXCR, listing each CDR3 protein once. The sample lists some 200,000 distinct CDR3 sequences, about a tenth seen once, with roughly 30% in the top ten. Sample: PBMCs, taken before TCRalphabeta/CD19-depleted stem cell transplant. The receptor was isolated from a child under two years old with acute myeloid leukemia, due to receive a stem cell transplant. V and J are TRBV18 and TRBJ1-4; maybe TRBD1 (6 bases). CDR3 in DNA: TGTGCCAGCTCACCCCAGGACAGAGCTAATGAAAAACTGTTTTTT. This encodes CASSPQDRANEKLFF.